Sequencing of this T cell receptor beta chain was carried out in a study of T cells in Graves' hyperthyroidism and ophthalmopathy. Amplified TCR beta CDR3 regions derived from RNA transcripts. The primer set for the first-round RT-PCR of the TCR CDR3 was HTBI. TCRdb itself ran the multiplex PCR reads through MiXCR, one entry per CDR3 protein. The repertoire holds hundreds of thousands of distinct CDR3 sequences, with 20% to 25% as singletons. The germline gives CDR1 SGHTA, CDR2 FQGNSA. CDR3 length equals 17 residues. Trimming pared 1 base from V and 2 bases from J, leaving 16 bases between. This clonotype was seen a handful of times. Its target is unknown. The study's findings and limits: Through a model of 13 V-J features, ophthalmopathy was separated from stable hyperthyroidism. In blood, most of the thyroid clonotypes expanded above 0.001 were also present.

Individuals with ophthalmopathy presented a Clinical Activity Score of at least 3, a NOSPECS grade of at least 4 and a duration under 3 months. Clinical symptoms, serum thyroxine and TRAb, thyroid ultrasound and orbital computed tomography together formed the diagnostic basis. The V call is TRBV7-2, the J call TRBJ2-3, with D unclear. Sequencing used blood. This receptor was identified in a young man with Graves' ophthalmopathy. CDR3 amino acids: CASSLGSEGRITDTQYF. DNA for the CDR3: TGTGCCAGCAGCTTAGGAAGCGAAGGCAGAATCACAGATACGCAGTATTTT.